One sample yielded the 8 T cell receptor beta chains listed below, sequenced in a study of blood T cell repertoires in COVID-19. Sequencing was performed with immunoSEQ multiplex PCR; in TCRdb, only in-frame clones are kept and a portion is missing. The data contain some 88,000 clones, over 75% of them singletons. The specimen sequenced was peripheral blood. These receptors were taken from a man aged 60-69 years with acute or convalescent COVID-19.

This clone is termed medium-sized. The chain couples TRBV7-3 to TRBJ2-2; no reliable D call. Germline-derived CDR1 and CDR2 are SGHTA and FQGTGA. There are 13 residues in the CDR3. The V gene lost 4 bases and the J gene lost 5 bases, with 8 bases spanning the gap. The CDR3 coding sequence is TGTGCCAGCAGCTCCCTAGTTACCGGGGAGCTGTTTTTT. Protein: CASSSLVTGELFF.

V usage is TRBV2 and J usage is TRBJ1-1; a possible D gene is TRBD1 (6 bases). The CDR3 length is 12 residues. The germline CDR1 and CDR2 sequences are SNHLY and FYNNEI. Trimming removed 7 bases at V and 3 bases at J, with 9 bases between. For the CDR3, the DNA is TGTGCCAGCATGCAGGGGCACACTGAAGCTTTCTTT. Translating gives CASMQGHTEAFF.

This chain links TRBV7-2 with TRBJ2-1, with 7 nucleotides matching TRBD1. The CDR3 covers 14 residues. Germline V CDR1 and CDR2: SGHTA, FQGNSA. Losses at the gene ends were 6 bases for V and 6 bases for J; bases not matched to a gene: 8. This CDR3 is CASREDRVVNEQFF. The CDR3 region has the DNA TGTGCCAGCAGAGAAGACAGGGTAGTCAATGAGCAGTTCTTC.

The rearrangement joins TRBV5-1 to TRBJ2-5; D not resolved. This CDR3 is 12 amino acids long. Germline-derived CDR1 and CDR2 are SGHRS and YFSETQ. Trimming removed 4 bases at V and 5 bases at J, with 9 bases between. The CDR3 bases are TGCGCCAGCAGCCCCGGTGTGGAGACCCAGTACTTC. Its translation: CASSPGVETQYF.

The rearrangement joins TRBV7-8 to TRBJ2-7; 8 nucleotides match TRBD1. V lost 3 bases to trimming and J lost 4 bases; unmatched junction nucleotides: 2. This CDR3 spans 13 amino acids. Germline values: CDR1 SGHVS, CDR2 FQNEAQ. The CDR3 region is CASSFGQGYEQYF. Written as DNA, the CDR3 is TGTGCCAGCAGCTTCGGACAGGGTTACGAGCAGTACTTC.

The V and J genes are TRBV4-1 and TRBJ2-5; TRBD1 agrees at 8 bases. The ends lost 2 bases at V and 4 bases at J; junction bases unmatched: 3. This CDR3 has 14 amino acids. CDR1 and CDR2 (germline): MGHRA, YSYEKL. CDR3 region: CASSQPGGIETQYF. The CDR3 nucleotides read TGCGCCAGCAGCCAACCAGGGGGCATAGAGACCCAGTACTTC.

This sequence joins TRBV4-1 and TRBJ2-1; 11 nucleotides agree with TRBD1. This CDR3 comprises 17 residues. V shed 1 base and J 7 bases; nucleotides not matched to a gene: 9. The germline V gene has CDR1 MGHRA and CDR2 YSYEKL. The CDR3 region has the DNA TGCGCCAGCAGCCAAGCTCCCCGGGACAGGGGGTGGAATGAGCAGTTCTTC. As protein: CASSQAPRDRGWNEQFF.

The rearrangement links TRBV24-1 to TRBJ2-4; no reliable D call. V dropped 5 bases and J dropped 1 base, with 11 bases sitting between them. The CDR3 loop spans 15 amino acids. From germline, CDR1 is KGHDR and CDR2 SFDVKD. The CDR3 reads CATSATGEAKNIQYF. The CDR3 coding sequence is TGTGCCACCAGTGCCACGGGTGAGGCCAAAAACATTCAGTACTTC.